Listed below are T cell receptor beta chains from one sample, sequenced in a study of blood T cell repertoires in COVID-19. Generated by immunoSEQ multiplex PCR, the TCRdb table keeps only in-frame clones and is missing some. The sample consists of over 250,000 clones, 75% to 90% of them appearing once. What was sequenced was peripheral blood. The receptors derive from a woman aged 65 to 85 with COVID-19, enrolled during active disease. The CDR3 runs from the conserved cysteine through the conserved F or W. Fields, in order: J gene, clone size, D gene, V gene, CDR3 DNA, CDR3 protein. D genes are given only for firm matches. Clone size is shown for a subset of rows, as once, few, many or a class of expanded clone.

J: TRBJ1-2
size: -
D: TRBD1
V: TRBV2
DNA: TGTGCCAGCAGTGAAACAAGGGACAGTTCTAATGGCTACACCTTC
CDR3: CASSETRDSSNGYTF

J: TRBJ2-7
size: once
D: TRBD1
V: TRBV24-1
DNA: TGTGCCACCAGTGATTCCGGGACAGGGGGCAGGAACGAGCAGTACTTC
CDR3: CATSDSGTGGRNEQYF

J: TRBJ2-5
size: -
D: -
V: TRBV21-1
DNA: TGTGCCACCTCGACAGACAGGCACCGGACCCAAGAGACCCAGTACTTC
CDR3: CATSTDRHRTQETQYF

J: TRBJ1-2
size: -
D: -
V: TRBV6-2/TRBV6-3
DNA: TGTGCCAGCAGCCGGGGGGTTCCAACTACCTATGGCTACACCTTC
CDR3: CASSRGVPTTYGYTF

J: TRBJ2-5
size: -
D: -
V: TRBV3-1/TRBV3-2
DNA: TGTGCCAGCAACCCAGGGAGGGGGCAAGAGACCCAGTACTTC
CDR3: CASNPGRGQETQYF

J: TRBJ2-7
size: -
D: -
V: TRBV4-3
DNA: TGCGCCAGCAGCCAGGCCGGGACACCCTACGAGCAGTACTTC
CDR3: CASSQAGTPYEQYF

J: TRBJ2-5
size: -
D: -
V: TRBV19
DNA: TGTGCCAGTAGTATGGTCAACAGGAATGGAGAGACCCAGTACTTC
CDR3: CASSMVNRNGETQYF

J: TRBJ2-7
size: -
D: -
V: TRBV5-1
DNA: TGCGCCAGCAGCTTGGGTCGCTCCTACGAGCAGTACTTC
CDR3: CASSLGRSYEQYF

J: TRBJ1-5
size: -
D: TRBD1
V: TRBV7-9
DNA: TGTGCCAGCAGCTTAGCAGGGACAGGGTATCAGCCCCAGCATTTT
CDR3: CASSLAGTGYQPQHF

J: TRBJ2-7
size: -
D: -
V: TRBV6-2/TRBV6-3
DNA: TGTGCCAGCAGTGGCCCAGGGCAGGGCGGCTACGAGCAGTACTTC
CDR3: CASSGPGQGGYEQYF

J: TRBJ1-1
size: -
D: -
V: TRBV28
DNA: TGTGCCAGCACCCGACAGAGGAACACTGAAGCTTTCTTT
CDR3: CASTRQRNTEAFF

J: TRBJ2-7
size: -
D: -
V: TRBV3-1/TRBV3-2
DNA: TGTGCCAGCAGCCAAGATCTCGACCGGGAGAACGAGCAGTACTTC
CDR3: CASSQDLDRENEQYF

J: TRBJ2-1
size: -
D: TRBD2
V: TRBV11-2
DNA: TGTGCCAGCAGCTTAGGGAGACTAGCGGGGTGGACTGAGCAGTTCTTC
CDR3: CASSLGRLAGWTEQFF

J: TRBJ1-2
size: -
D: TRBD1
V: TRBV6-6
DNA: TGTGCCAGCATCGTGACAGGGGGCGCATATGGCTACACCTTC
CDR3: CASIVTGGAYGYTF

J: TRBJ2-2
size: -
D: -
V: TRBV7-2
DNA: TGTGCCAGCAGCTTAGCGGACCGGGGCGGGGAGCTGTTTTTT
CDR3: CASSLADRGGELFF

J: TRBJ1-6
size: -
D: -
V: TRBV23-1
DNA: TGCGCCAGCACCTGGGTCGGGAGGGACAATTCACCCCTCCACTTT
CDR3: CASTWVGRDNSPLHF

J: TRBJ2-5
size: -
D: TRBD1
V: TRBV27
DNA: TGTGCCAGCAGTTCAAACCCCTTAGACAGGGTTGAGACCCAGTACTTC
CDR3: CASSSNPLDRVETQYF

J: TRBJ1-2
size: medium-sized
D: -
V: TRBV28
DNA: TGTGCCAGCATCAATTCGGGGGGCGGCTACACCTTC
CDR3: CASINSGGGYTF

J: TRBJ1-2
size: few
D: -
V: TRBV2
DNA: TGTGCCAGCAGTGATATTATACAGGGTATGAACGGCTACACCTTC
CDR3: CASSDIIQGMNGYTF

J: TRBJ1-3
size: -
D: -
V: TRBV30
DNA: TGTGCTGTAGGGGTGACCTCTGGAAACACCATATATTTT
CDR3: CAVGVTSGNTIYF

J: TRBJ1-4
size: -
D: -
V: TRBV5-1
DNA: TGCGCCAGCAGCTTGTGGGCACCAGCAACTAATGAAAAACTGTTTTTT
CDR3: CASSLWAPATNEKLFF

J: TRBJ2-2
size: -
D: TRBD1
V: TRBV3-1/TRBV3-2
DNA: TGTGCCAGCAGACAGGGGGCGATTCCTTCCGGGGAGCTGTTTTTT
CDR3: CASRQGAIPSGELFF

J: TRBJ2-7
size: -
D: -
V: TRBV6-5
DNA: TGTGCCAGCAGTTACGATGCGTTCTTCTCCTACGAGCAGTACTTC
CDR3: CASSYDAFFSYEQYF

J: TRBJ1-1
size: -
D: -
V: TRBV6-5
DNA: TGTGCCAGCAGTTACCCGAAAACAGGGCTGGGCACTGAAGCTTTCTTT
CDR3: CASSYPKTGLGTEAFF

J: TRBJ2-7
size: -
D: TRBD1
V: TRBV5-4
DNA: TGTGCCAGCAGCGCCCCGGGACAGCTCCGCTACGAGCAGTACTTC
CDR3: CASSAPGQLRYEQYF

J: TRBJ2-2
size: -
D: TRBD2
V: TRBV30
DNA: TGTGCCTGGAGTGCCCTAGCGGGGGGGCGGAACACCGGGGAGCTGTTTTTT
CDR3: CAWSALAGGRNTGELFF

J: TRBJ1-3
size: -
D: -
V: TRBV2
DNA: TGTGCCAGCAGTGAGCGGAGCTCTGGAAACACCATATATTTT
CDR3: CASSERSSGNTIYF

J: TRBJ2-7
size: -
D: -
V: TRBV12-5
DNA: TGTGCTAGTGGTTTTGGTCAGGGGATAGAGCAGTACTTC
CDR3: CASGFGQGIEQYF

J: TRBJ1-2
size: -
D: TRBD1
V: TRBV5-4
DNA: TGTGCCAGCAGCCGCCAGGGGGGAAAAGAGTATGGCTACACCTTC
CDR3: CASSRQGGKEYGYTF

J: TRBJ2-7
size: -
D: -
V: TRBV5-6
DNA: TGTGCCAGCAGCGGCGGTACCTACGAGCAGTACTTC
CDR3: CASSGGTYEQYF

J: TRBJ1-5
size: -
D: -
V: TRBV18
DNA: TGTGCCAGCTCTCGGGACACCAATCAGCCCCAGCATTTT
CDR3: CASSRDTNQPQHF

J: TRBJ1-2
size: few
D: TRBD1
V: TRBV2
DNA: TGTGCCAGCAGAGGGGACAGGGGAGGCTACACCTTC
CDR3: CASRGDRGGYTF

J: TRBJ1-4
size: -
D: TRBD1
V: TRBV5-6
DNA: TGTGCCAGCAGCCTGGGACAGGGAAGGAAACTGTTTTTT
CDR3: CASSLGQGRKLFF

J: TRBJ2-7
size: -
D: TRBD1
V: TRBV2
DNA: TGTGCCAGCAGATCTCAGGGGGCCGTGTACGAGCAGTACTTC
CDR3: CASRSQGAVYEQYF

J: TRBJ2-5
size: -
D: -
V: TRBV4-2
DNA: TGTGCCAGCAGCCTTCGACCGGCGGGTCAAGAGACCCAGTACTTC
CDR3: CASSLRPAGQETQYF

J: TRBJ1-5
size: -
D: -
V: TRBV2
DNA: TGTGCCAGCAGTGAAGAGGGGAATCAGCCCCAGCATTTT
CDR3: CASSEEGNQPQHF

J: TRBJ1-6
size: -
D: -
V: TRBV12-3/TRBV12-4
DNA: TGTGCCAGCAGTTTAATATCGGGGTCACCCCTCCACTTT
CDR3: CASSLISGSPLHF

J: TRBJ1-2
size: once
D: -
V: TRBV28
DNA: TGTGCCAGCACCCAAGGGGGACCAAACTATGGCTACACCTTC
CDR3: CASTQGGPNYGYTF

J: TRBJ2-3
size: -
D: -
V: TRBV6-5
DNA: TGTGCCAGCACCTATTTCGGCACAGATACGCAGTATTTT
CDR3: CASTYFGTDTQYF

J: TRBJ2-2
size: -
D: TRBD1
V: TRBV24-1
DNA: TGTGCCACCAGTTGGACAGGGGACGGGGAGCTGTTTTTT
CDR3: CATSWTGDGELFF

J: TRBJ2-7
size: -
D: -
V: TRBV6-5
DNA: TGTGCCAGCAGGCCCTTAGGTGGGCCTTCCTACGAGCAGTACTTC
CDR3: CASRPLGGPSYEQYF

J: TRBJ1-1
size: once
D: -
V: TRBV13
DNA: TGTGCCAGCAGCTTTGGGGCAAGCACTGAAGCTTTCTTT
CDR3: CASSFGASTEAFF

J: TRBJ2-7
size: -
D: TRBD1
V: TRBV2
DNA: TGTGCCAGCAGTGAAGGGGAGGGACAGGGCCGCGAGCAGTACTTC
CDR3: CASSEGEGQGREQYF

J: TRBJ2-7
size: once
D: -
V: TRBV11-3
DNA: TGTGCCAGCAGCGTTCGCGACTCCGTGTTTCAAGACGAGCAGTACTTC
CDR3: CASSVRDSVFQDEQYF

J: TRBJ2-2
size: -
D: -
V: TRBV2
DNA: TGTGCCAGCAGTGAATTTGGGACAACGAACACCGGGGAGCTGTTTTTT
CDR3: CASSEFGTTNTGELFF

J: TRBJ1-1
size: -
D: -
V: TRBV7-8
DNA: TGTGCCAGCAGCTCAACAGGGAACACTGAAGCTTTCTTT
CDR3: CASSSTGNTEAFF

J: TRBJ2-2
size: -
D: TRBD2
V: TRBV11-2
DNA: TGTGCCAGCAGCTCCCCCGGGGGGGTAACCGGGGAGCTGTTTTTT
CDR3: CASSSPGGVTGELFF

J: TRBJ2-5
size: -
D: TRBD1
V: TRBV30
DNA: TGTGCCTGGAGTAAACAGGGGCGGGAGACCCAGTACTTC
CDR3: CAWSKQGRETQYF

J: TRBJ2-3
size: -
D: -
V: TRBV12-3/TRBV12-4
DNA: TGTGCCAGCAGACTAGCTGGGGCAGATACGCAGTATTTT
CDR3: CASRLAGADTQYF

J: TRBJ2-7
size: -
D: TRBD1
V: TRBV30
DNA: TGTGCCTGGGGGGGACAGCCTGCCTACGAGCAGTACTTC
CDR3: CAWGGQPAYEQYF

J: TRBJ1-3
size: -
D: TRBD1
V: TRBV9
DNA: TGTGCCAGCAGCCTAGGGACAGAGGGTGGAAACACCATATATTTT
CDR3: CASSLGTEGGNTIYF

J: TRBJ1-2
size: -
D: TRBD1
V: TRBV7-2
DNA: TGTGCCAGCAGCTCAGGACAGGGCTATGGCTACACCTTC
CDR3: CASSSGQGYGYTF

J: TRBJ2-7
size: -
D: TRBD1
V: TRBV18
DNA: TGTGCCAGCTCACCACCCGGGACAGCTTACGAGCAGTACTTC
CDR3: CASSPPGTAYEQYF